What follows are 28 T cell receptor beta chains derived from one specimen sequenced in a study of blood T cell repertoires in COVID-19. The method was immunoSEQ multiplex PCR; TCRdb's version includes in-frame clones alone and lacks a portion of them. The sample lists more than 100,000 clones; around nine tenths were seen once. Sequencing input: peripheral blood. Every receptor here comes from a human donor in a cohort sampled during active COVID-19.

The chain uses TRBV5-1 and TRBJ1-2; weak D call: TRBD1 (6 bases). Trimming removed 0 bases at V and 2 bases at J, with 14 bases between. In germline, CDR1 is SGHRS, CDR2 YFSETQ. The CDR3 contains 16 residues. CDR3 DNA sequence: TGCGCCAGCAGCTTGGAGGGGGACGTTTTGAACTATGGCTACACCTTC. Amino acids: CASSLEGDVLNYGYTF.

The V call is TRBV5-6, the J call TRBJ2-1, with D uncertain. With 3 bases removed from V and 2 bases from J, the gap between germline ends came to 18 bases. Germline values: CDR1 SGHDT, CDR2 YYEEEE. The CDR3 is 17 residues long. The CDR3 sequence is CASSSPHSLLTYNEQFF. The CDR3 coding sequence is TGTGCCAGCAGCTCCCCCCACAGCCTACTGACCTACAATGAGCAGTTCTTC.

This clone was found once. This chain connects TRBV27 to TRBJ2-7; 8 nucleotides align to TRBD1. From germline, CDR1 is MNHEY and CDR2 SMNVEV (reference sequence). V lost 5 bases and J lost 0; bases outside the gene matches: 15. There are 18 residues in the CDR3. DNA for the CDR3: TGTGCCAGCAGTGTCAGGGGGCAGGGTTTTCTAAGCTCCTACGAGCAGTACTTC. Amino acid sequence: CASSVRGQGFLSSYEQYF.

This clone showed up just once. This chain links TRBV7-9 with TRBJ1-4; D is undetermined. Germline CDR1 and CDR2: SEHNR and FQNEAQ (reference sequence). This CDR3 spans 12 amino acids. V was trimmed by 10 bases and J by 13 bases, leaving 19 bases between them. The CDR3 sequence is CAIHGNKGVLFF. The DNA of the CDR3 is TGTGCCATCCATGGAAATAAGGGAGTACTGTTTTTT.

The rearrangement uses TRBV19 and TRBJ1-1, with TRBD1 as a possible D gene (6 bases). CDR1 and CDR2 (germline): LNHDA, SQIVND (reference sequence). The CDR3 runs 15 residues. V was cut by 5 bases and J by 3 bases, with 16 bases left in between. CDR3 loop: CASSLRTGRDTEAFF. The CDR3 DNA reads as TGTGCCAGTAGTCTGAGAACAGGGCGAGACACTGAAGCTTTCTTT.

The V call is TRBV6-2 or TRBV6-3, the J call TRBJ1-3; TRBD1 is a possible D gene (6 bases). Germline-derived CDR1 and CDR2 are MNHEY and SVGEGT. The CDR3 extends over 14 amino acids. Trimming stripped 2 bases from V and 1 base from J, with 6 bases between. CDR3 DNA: TGTGCCAGCAGTTACGGACAGTCTGGAAACACCATATATTTT. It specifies CASSYGQSGNTIYF.

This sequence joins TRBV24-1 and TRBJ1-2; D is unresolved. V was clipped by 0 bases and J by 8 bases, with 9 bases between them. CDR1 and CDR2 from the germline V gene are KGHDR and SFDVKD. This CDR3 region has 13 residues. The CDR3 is CATSDLFTPGYTF. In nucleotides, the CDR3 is TGTGCCACCAGTGATTTGTTCACACCCGGCTACACCTTC.

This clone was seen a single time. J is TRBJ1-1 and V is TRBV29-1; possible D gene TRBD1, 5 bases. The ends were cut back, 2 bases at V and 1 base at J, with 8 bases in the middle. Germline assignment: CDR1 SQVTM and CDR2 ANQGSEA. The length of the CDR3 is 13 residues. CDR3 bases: TGCAGCGTTGAACGGCAGGGGAACACTGAAGCTTTCTTT. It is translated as CSVERQGNTEAFF.

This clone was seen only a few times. CDR3 in DNA: TGTGCCAGCTCACCTCAGGGGGAAACTAATGAAAAACTGTTTTTT. Amino acid sequence: CASSPQGETNEKLFF. V is TRBV18 and J is TRBJ1-4; TRBD1 aligns across 7 bases. Germline V CDR1 and CDR2: KGHSH, LQKENI. The CDR3 totals 15 residues. Trimming cost V 3 bases and J 1 base; bases outside gene matches: 2.

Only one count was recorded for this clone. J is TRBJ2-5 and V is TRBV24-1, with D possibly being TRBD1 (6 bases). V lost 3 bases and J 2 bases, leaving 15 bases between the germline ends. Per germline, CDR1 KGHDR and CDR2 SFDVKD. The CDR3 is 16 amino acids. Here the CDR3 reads CATSDLPGTPQETQYF. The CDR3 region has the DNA TGTGCCACCAGTGATCTGCCCGGGACACCTCAAGAGACCCAGTACTTC.

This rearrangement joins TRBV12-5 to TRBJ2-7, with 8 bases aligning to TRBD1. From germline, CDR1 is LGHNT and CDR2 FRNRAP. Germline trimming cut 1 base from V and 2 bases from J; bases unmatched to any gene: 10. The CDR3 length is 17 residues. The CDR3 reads CASGLAIRQGKTYEQYF. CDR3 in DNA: TGTGCTAGTGGTTTGGCAATTCGACAGGGGAAGACCTACGAGCAGTACTTC.

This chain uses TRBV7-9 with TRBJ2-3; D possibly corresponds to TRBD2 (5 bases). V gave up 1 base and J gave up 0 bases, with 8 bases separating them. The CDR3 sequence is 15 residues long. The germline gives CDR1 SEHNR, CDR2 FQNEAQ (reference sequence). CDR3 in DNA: TGTGCCAGCAGCTTAGGAGGGTATAGCACAGATACGCAGTATTTT. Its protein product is CASSLGGYSTDTQYF. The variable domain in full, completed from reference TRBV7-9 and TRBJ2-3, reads DTGVSQNPRHKITKRGQNVTFRCDPISEHNRLYWYRQTLGQGPEFLTYFQNEAQLEKSRLLSDRFSAERPKGSFSTLEIQRTEQGDSAMYLCASSLGGYSTDTQYFGPGTRLTVL.

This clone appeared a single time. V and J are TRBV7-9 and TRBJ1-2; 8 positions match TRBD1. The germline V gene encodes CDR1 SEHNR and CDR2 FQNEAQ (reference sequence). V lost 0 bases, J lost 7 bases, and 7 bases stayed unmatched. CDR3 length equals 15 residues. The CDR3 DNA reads TGTGCCAGCAGCTTAGCTGTCAGGGGGCTCGTTGGCTACACCTTC. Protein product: CASSLAVRGLVGYTF.

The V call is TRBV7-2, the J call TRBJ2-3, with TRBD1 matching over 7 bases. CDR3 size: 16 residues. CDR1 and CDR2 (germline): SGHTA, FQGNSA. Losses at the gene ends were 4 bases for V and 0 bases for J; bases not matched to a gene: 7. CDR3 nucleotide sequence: TGTGCCAGCAGCTCCTACAGGGGACGTAGCACAGATACGCAGTATTTT. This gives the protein CASSSYRGRSTDTQYF.

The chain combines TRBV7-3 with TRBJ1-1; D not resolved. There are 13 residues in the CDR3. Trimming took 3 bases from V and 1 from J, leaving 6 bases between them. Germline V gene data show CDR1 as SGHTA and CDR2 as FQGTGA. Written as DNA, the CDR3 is TGTGCCAGCAGCTTTAGTACGAACACTGAAGCTTTCTTT. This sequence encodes CASSFSTNTEAFF.

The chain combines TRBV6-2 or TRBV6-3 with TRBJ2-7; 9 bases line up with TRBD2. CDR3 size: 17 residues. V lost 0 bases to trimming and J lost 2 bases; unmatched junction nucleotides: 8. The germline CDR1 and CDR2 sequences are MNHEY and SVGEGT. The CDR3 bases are TGTGCCAGCAGTTACTCGTTCTCTAGCGGGGTAACCTACGAGCAGTACTTC. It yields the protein CASSYSFSSGVTYEQYF.

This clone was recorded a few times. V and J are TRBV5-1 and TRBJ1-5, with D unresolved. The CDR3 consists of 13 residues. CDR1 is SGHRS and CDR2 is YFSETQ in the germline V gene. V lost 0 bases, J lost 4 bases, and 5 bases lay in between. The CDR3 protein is CASSLDLNQPQHF. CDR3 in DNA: TGCGCCAGCAGCTTGGACCTAAATCAGCCCCAGCATTTT.

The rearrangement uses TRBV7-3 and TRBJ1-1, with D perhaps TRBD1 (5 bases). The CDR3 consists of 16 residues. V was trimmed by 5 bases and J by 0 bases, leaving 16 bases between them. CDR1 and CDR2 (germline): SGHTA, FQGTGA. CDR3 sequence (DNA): TGTGCCAGCAGCCTCAGGCCAGGGCTTTTGAACACTGAAGCTTTCTTT. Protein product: CASSLRPGLLNTEAFF.

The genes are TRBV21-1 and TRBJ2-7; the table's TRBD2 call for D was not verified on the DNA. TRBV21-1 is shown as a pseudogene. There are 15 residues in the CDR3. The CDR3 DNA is TGTGCCAGCAGTGACCCGGGTCCCTCTCCCTACGAGCAGTACTTC. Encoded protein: CASSDPGPSPYEQYF.

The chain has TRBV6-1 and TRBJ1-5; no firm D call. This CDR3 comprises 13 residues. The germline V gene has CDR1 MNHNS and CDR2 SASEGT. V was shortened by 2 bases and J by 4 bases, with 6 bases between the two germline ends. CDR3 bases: TGTGCCAGCAGTGAACTCAGGAATCAGCCCCAGCATTTT. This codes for CASSELRNQPQHF.

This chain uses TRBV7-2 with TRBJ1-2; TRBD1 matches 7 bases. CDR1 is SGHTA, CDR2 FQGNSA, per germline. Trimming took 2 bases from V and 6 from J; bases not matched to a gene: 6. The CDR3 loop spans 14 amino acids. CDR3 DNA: TGTGCCAGCAGCTTAACGGACAGGCCAAATGGCTACACCTTC. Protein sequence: CASSLTDRPNGYTF.

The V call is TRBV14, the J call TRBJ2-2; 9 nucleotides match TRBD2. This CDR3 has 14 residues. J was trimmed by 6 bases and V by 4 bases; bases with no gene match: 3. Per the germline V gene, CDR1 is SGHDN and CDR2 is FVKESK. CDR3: CASSRTSVPGELFF. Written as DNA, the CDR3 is TGTGCCAGCAGCCGGACTAGCGTTCCCGGGGAGCTGTTTTTT.

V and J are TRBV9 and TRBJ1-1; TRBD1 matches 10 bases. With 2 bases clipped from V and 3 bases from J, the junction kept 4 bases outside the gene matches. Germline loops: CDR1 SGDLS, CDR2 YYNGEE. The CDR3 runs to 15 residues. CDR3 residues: CASSVTGQGDTEAFF. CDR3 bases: TGTGCCAGCAGCGTGACCGGACAGGGGGACACTGAAGCTTTCTTT. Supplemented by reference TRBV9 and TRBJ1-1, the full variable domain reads DSGVTQTPKHLITATGQRVTLRCSPRSGDLSVYWYQQSLDQGLQFLIQYYNGEERAKGNILERFSAQQFPDLHSELNLSSLELGDSALYFCASSVTGQGDTEAFFGQGTRLTVV.

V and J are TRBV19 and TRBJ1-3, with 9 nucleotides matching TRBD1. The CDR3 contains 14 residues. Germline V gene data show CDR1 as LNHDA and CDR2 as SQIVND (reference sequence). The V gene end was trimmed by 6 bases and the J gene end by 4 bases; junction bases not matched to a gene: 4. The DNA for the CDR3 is TGTGCCAGTAGCGACAGGGGGTTCGGAAACACCATATATTTT. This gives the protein CASSDRGFGNTIYF.

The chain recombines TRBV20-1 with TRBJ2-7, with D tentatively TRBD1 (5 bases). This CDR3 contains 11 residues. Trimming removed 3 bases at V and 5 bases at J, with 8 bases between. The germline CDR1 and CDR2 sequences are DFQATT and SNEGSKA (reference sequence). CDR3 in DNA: TGCAGTGCTAGTAAGGGGAACGAGCAGTACTTC. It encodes CSASKGNEQYF.

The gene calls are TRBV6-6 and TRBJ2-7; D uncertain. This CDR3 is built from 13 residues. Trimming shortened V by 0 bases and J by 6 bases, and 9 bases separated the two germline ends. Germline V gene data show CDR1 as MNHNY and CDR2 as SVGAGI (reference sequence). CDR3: CASSYSRPPEQYF. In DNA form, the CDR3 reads TGTGCCAGCAGTTACTCGAGGCCTCCCGAGCAGTACTTC.

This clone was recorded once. The CDR3 DNA sequence: TGCGCCAGCAGCCAAGAAAGAGTCATCGAGACCCAGTACTTC. Its protein product is CASSQERVIETQYF. The chain employs TRBV4-3 and TRBJ2-5; D gene uncertain. Germline V gene sequence: CDR1 LGHNA, CDR2 YSLEER. This CDR3 spans 14 amino acids. Deletions cut 0 bases from V and 5 bases from J, with 10 bases between.

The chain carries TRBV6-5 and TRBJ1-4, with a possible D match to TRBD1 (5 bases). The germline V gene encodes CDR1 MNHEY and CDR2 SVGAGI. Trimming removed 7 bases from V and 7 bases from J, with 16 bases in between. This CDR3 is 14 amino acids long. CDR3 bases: TGTGCCAGCACCCCGGGAGGGGTAGGTGAAAAACTGTTTTTT. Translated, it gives CASTPGGVGEKLFF.